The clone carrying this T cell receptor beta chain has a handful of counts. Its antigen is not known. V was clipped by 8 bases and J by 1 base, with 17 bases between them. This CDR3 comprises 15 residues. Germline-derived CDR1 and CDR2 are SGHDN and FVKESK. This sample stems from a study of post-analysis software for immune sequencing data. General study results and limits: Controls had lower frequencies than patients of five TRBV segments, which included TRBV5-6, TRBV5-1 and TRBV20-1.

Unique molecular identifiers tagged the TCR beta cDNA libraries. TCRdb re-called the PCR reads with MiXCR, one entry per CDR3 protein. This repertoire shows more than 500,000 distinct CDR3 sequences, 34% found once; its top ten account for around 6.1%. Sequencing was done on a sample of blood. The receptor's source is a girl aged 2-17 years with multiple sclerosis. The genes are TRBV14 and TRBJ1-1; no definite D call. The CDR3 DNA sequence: TGTGCCAGCTCTCTTGAGATGACTTGGAACACTGAAGCTTTCTTT. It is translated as CASSLEMTWNTEAFF.